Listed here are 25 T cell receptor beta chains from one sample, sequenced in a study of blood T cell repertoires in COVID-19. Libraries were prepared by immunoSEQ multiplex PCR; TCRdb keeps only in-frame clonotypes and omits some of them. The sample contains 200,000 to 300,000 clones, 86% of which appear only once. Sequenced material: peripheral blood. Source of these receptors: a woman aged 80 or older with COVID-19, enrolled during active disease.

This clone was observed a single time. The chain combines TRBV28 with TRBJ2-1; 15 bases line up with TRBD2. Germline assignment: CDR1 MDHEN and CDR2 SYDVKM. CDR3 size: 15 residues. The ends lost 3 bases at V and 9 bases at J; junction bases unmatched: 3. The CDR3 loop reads CASSFRTSGGGEQFF. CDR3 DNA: TGTGCCAGCAGTTTTCGGACTAGCGGGGGGGGTGAGCAGTTCTTC.

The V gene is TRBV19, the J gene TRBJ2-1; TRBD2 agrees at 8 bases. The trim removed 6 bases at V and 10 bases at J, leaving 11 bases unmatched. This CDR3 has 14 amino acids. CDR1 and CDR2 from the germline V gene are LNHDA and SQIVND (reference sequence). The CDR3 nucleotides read TGTGCCAGTAGGGTACGGGGGGGGCTAGAAGAGCAGTTCTTC. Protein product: CASRVRGGLEEQFF. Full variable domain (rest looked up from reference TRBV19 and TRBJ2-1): DGGITQSPKYLFRKEGQNVTLSCEQNLNHDAMYWYRQDPGQGLRLIYYSQIVNDFQKGDIAEGYSVSREKKESFPLTVTSAQKNPTAFYLCASRVRGGLEEQFFGPGTRLTVL.

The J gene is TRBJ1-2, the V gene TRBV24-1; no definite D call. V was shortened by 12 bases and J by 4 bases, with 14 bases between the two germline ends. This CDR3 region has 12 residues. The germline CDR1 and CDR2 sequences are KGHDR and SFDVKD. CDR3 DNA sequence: TGTGCCTCTTCACCGAGCGGCTATGGCTACACCTTC. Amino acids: CASSPSGYGYTF.

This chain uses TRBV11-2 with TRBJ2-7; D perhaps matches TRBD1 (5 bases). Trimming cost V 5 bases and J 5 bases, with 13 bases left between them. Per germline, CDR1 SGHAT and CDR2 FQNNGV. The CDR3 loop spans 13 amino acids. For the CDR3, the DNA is TGTGCCAGCAGCCCAGGGTTTATAGACGAGCAGTACGTC. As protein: CASSPGFIDEQYV.

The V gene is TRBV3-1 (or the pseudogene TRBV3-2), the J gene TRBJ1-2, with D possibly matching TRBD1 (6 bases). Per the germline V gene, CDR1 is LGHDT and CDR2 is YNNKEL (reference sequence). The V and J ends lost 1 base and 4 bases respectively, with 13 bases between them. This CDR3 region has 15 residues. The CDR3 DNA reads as TGTGCCAGCAGCCAAGGGGCGGGGGCCAGCTATGGCTACACCTTC. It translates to CASSQGAGASYGYTF.

CDR3 DNA sequence: TGTGCCAGCAGCCAATTCCCGACAGAAGCTAACTATGGCTACACCTTC. Its protein product is CASSQFPTEANYGYTF. The chain joins TRBV3-1 (or the pseudogene TRBV3-2) to TRBJ1-2; D is perhaps TRBD1 (5 bases). CDR3 size: 16 residues. V was pared by 2 bases and J by 0 bases, with 13 bases between. Per the germline V gene, CDR1 is LGHDT and CDR2 is YNNKEL (reference sequence).

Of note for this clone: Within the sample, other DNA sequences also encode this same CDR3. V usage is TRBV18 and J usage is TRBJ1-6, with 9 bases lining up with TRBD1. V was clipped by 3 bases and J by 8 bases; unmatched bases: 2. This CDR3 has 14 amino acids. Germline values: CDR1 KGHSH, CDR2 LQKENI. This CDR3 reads CASSPTGGDSPLHF. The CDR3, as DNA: TGTGCCAGCTCACCGACAGGGGGTGATTCACCCCTCCACTTT. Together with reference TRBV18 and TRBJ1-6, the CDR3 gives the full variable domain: NAGVMQNPRHLVRRRGQEARLRCSPMKGHSHVYWYRQLPEEGLKFMVYLQKENIIDESGMPKERFSAEFPKEGPSILRIQQVVRGDSAAYFCASSPTGGDSPLHFGNGTRLTVT.

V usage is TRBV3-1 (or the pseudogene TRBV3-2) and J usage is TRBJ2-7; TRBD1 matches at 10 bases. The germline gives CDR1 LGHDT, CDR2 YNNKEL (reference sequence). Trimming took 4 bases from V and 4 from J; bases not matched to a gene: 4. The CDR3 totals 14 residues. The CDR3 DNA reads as TGTGCCAGCAGCCCGACAGGGGGCGGGTACGAGCAGTACTTC. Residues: CASSPTGGGYEQYF.

CDR3 residues: CASSLSGGGAQETQYF. The CDR3 bases are TGTGCCAGCAGCTTATCGGGCGGGGGGGCCCAAGAGACCCAGTACTTC. The V gene is TRBV7-9, the J gene TRBJ2-5; 9 bases align to TRBD2. CDR1 is SEHNR, CDR2 FQNEAQ, per germline (reference sequence). There are 16 residues in the CDR3. With V trimmed by 2 bases and J by 1 base, 5 bases remained unmatched.

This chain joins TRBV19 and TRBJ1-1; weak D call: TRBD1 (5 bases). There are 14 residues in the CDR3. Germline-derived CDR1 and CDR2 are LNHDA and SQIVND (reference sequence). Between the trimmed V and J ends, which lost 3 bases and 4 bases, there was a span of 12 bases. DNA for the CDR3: TGTGCCAGTAGTATCACCGGGGGTCCCACTGAAGCTTTCTTT. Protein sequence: CASSITGGPTEAFF.

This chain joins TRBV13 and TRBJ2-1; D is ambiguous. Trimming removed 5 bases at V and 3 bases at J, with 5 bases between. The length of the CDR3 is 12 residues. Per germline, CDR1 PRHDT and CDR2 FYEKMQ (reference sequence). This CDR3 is CASSPRYNEQFF. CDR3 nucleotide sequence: TGTGCCAGCAGCCCCCGCTACAATGAGCAGTTCTTC. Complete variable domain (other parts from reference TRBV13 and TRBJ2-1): AAGVIQSPRHLIKEKRETATLKCYPIPRHDTVYWYQQGPGQDPQFLISFYEKMQSDKGSIPDRFSAQQFSDYHSELNMSSLELGDSALYFCASSPRYNEQFFGPGTRLTVL.

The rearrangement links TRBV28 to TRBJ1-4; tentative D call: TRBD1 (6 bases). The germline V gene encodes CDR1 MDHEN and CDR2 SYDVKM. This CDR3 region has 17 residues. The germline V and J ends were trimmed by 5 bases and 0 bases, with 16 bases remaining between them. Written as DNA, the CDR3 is TGTGCCAGCAGTCTGAACAGGGCCGTTGCAACTAATGAAAAACTGTTTTTT. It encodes CASSLNRAVATNEKLFF.

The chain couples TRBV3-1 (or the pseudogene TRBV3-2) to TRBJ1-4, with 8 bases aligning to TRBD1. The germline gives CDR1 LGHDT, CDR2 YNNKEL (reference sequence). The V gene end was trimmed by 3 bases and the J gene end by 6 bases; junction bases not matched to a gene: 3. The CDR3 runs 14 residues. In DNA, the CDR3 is TGTGCCAGCAGCCACTTGGGACAGGATGAAAAACTGTTTTTT. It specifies CASSHLGQDEKLFF.

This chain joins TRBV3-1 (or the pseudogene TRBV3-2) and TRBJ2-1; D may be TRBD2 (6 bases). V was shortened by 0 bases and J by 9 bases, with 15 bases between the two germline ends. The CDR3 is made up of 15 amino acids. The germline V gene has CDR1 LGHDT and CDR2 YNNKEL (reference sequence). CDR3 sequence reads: CASSQDNGPGSEQFF. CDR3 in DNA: TGTGCCAGCAGCCAAGATAACGGGCCCGGGAGTGAGCAGTTCTTC.

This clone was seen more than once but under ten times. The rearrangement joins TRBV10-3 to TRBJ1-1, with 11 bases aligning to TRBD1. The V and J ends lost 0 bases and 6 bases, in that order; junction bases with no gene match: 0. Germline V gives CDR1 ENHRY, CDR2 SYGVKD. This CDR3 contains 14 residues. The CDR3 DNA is TGTGCCATCAGTGAGTCGGGACAGGGGGCTGAAGCTTTCTTT. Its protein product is CAISESGQGAEAFF.

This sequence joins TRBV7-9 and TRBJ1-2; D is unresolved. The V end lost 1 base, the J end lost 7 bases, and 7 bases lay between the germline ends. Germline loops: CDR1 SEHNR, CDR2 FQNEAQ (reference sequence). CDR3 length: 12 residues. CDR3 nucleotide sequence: TGTGCCAGCAGCTTAGGCAGAAGTGGCTACACCTTC. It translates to CASSLGRSGYTF.

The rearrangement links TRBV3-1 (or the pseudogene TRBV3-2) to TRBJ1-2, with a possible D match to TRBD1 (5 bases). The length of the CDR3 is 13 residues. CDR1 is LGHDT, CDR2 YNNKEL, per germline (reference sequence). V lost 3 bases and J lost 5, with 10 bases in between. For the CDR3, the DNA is TGTGCCAGCAGCCAGGGGCAACCTTATGGCTACACCTTC. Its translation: CASSQGQPYGYTF.

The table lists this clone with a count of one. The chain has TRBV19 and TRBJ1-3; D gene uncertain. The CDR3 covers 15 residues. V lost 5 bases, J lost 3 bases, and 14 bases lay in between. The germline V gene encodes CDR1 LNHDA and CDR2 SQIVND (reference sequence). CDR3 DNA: TGTGCCAGTAGTCCCCGATCGGGGAATGGAAACACCATATATTTT. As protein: CASSPRSGNGNTIYF.

CDR3 sequence: CASSEAGQGTYEQYV. The CDR3 bases are TGTGCCAGCAGTGAAGCCGGTCAGGGAACCTACGAGCAGTACGTC. The V call is TRBV6-1, the J call TRBJ2-7; D might be TRBD1 (5 bases). From germline, CDR1 is MNHNS and CDR2 SASEGT. The CDR3 totals 15 residues. Trimming removed 0 bases at V and 2 bases at J, with 11 bases between.

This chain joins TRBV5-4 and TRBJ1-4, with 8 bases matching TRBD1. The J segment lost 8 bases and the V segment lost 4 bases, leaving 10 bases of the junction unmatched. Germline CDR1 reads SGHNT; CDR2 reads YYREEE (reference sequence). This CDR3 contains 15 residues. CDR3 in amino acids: CASSASGTGGEKLFF. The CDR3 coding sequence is TGTGCCAGCAGCGCTTCCGGGACAGGCGGGGAAAAACTGTTTTTT. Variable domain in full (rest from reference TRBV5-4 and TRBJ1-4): ETGVTQSPTHLIKTRGQQVTLRCSSQSGHNTVSWYQQALGQGPQFIFQYYREEENGRGNFPPRFSGLQFPNYSSELNVNALELDDSALYLCASSASGTGGEKLFFGSGTQLSVL.

CDR3 sequence: CASSYSTGKGTEAFF. As DNA, the CDR3 is TGTGCCAGCAGTTACTCAACGGGAAAGGGCACTGAAGCTTTCTTT. The chain combines TRBV6-5 with TRBJ1-1; D gene ambiguous. Trimming left V 0 bases short and J 4 bases short, with 12 bases between. Germline V gene lookup returns CDR1 MNHEY and CDR2 SVGAGI. CDR3 length: 15 amino acids.

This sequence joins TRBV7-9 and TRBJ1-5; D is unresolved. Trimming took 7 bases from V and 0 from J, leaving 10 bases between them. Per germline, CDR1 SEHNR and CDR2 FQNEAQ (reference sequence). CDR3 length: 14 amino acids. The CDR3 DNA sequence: TGTGCCAGCAACGGCGGGAATAGCAATCAGCCCCAGCATTTT. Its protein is CASNGGNSNQPQHF.

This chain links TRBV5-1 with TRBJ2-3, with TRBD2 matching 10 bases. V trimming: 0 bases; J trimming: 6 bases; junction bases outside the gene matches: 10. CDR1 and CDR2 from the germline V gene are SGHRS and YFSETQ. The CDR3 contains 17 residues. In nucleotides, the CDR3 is TGCGCCAGCAGCTTGGTAGCACTAGCGGGGTCTGGGGATACGCAGTATTTT. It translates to CASSLVALAGSGDTQYF.

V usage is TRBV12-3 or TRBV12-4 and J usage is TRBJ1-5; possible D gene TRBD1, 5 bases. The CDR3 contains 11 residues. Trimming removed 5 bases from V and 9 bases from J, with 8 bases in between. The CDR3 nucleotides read TGTGCCAGCAGTACGGGGGGGCCCCAGCATTTT. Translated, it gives CASSTGGPQHF.

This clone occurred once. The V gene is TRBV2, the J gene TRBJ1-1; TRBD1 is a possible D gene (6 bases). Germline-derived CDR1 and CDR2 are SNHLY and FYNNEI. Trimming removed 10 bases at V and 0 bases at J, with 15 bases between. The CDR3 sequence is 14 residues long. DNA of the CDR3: TGTGCCACCGCGTCGAGGGGGTTGAACACTGAAGCTTTCTTT. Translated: CATASRGLNTEAFF.